One and the same sample provided the 6 T cell receptor beta chains below, sequenced in a study of T cell responses to AZD1222 COVID-19 vaccine. Produced via immunoSEQ multiplex PCR; TCRdb's table is partial and in-frame only. The repertoire holds about 140,000 clones, roughly nine tenths seen once, with 2.5% to 3.5% in the top ten. The starting material was peripheral blood, obtained on day 0 of AZD1222 vaccination. The receptors come from an adult in good health.

The chain links TRBV19 to TRBJ2-7; 8 bases match TRBD1. The CDR3 consists of 17 residues. J was trimmed by 0 bases and V by 1 base; bases with no gene match: 8. Germline V gene lookup returns CDR1 LNHDA and CDR2 SQIVND (reference sequence). This CDR3 is CASSIAPDREFSYEQYF. DNA for the CDR3: TGTGCCAGTAGTATAGCGCCGGACAGGGAATTCTCCTACGAGCAGTACTTC.

The CDR3 coding sequence is TGCAGCACCGGAGGGTATGAGCAGTTCTTC. Translation gives CSTGGYEQFF. The genes are TRBV29-1 and TRBJ2-1; tentative D call: TRBD2 (6 bases). V lost 8 bases, J lost 8 bases, and 10 bases lay in between. There are 10 residues in the CDR3. Germline V gene sequence: CDR1 SQVTM, CDR2 ANQGSEA.

This chain connects TRBV27 to TRBJ2-7, with D perhaps matching TRBD1 or TRBD2 (6 bases each). The germline V gene has CDR1 MNHEY and CDR2 SMNVEV (reference sequence). CDR3 length: 13 residues. Between the trimmed V and J ends, which lost 4 bases and 4 bases, there was a span of 11 bases. The CDR3 spells CASSYGGGYEQYF. The CDR3 DNA sequence: TGTGCCAGCAGTTACGGGGGCGGGTACGAGCAGTACTTC.

The V gene is TRBV5-1, the J gene TRBJ2-3; tentative D call: TRBD2 (6 bases). CDR3 length: 15 amino acids. Trimming took off 4 bases at V and 0 bases at J, with 12 bases between the two ends. CDR1 is SGHRS and CDR2 is YFSETQ in the germline V gene. In DNA, the CDR3 is TGCGCCAGCAGCCTGACCGGGACTAGCACAGATACGCAGTATTTT. Protein sequence: CASSLTGTSTDTQYF.

This clone has just one count. V usage is TRBV24-1 and J usage is TRBJ2-1, with 10 nucleotides matching TRBD2. CDR1 and CDR2 from the germline V gene are KGHDR and SFDVKD. V dropped 3 bases and J dropped 6; count of bases not matched to a gene: 7. The CDR3 is 16 residues long. The CDR3 nucleotides are TGTGCCACCAGTGATCCCTCTAGCGGGAGTCGCAATGAGCAGTTCTTC. This sequence encodes CATSDPSSGSRNEQFF.

CDR3 nucleotide sequence: TGTGCCAGCAGCCGACCGTGGGGGGACGAGCAGTACTTC. Encoded protein: CASSRPWGDEQYF. The chain combines TRBV5-5 with TRBJ2-7; TRBD2 might be the D (6 bases). CDR1 SGHKS and CDR2 YYEKEE come from the germline V gene (reference sequence). Trimming stripped 4 bases from V and 5 bases from J, with 13 bases between. This CDR3 is 13 amino acids long.